This T cell receptor (beta chain) was sequenced in a study of blood T cell repertoires in COVID-19. Produced via immunoSEQ multiplex PCR; TCRdb's table is partial and in-frame only. Of approximately 500,000 clones listed, nearly 90% are singletons. This clone was counted once. The CDR3 is 14 amino acids. Trimming cost V 3 bases and J 3 bases, with 9 bases left between them. Germline CDR1 and CDR2: WNHNN and SYGVQD (reference sequence). The chain is built from TRBV10-1 and TRBJ2-1; no definite D call. The sample comprised peripheral blood. The receptor was isolated from a man between 18 and 29 years old with COVID-19, enrolled during active disease. CDR3 protein: CASSEVISYNEQFF. The CDR3 DNA reads as TGCGCCAGCAGTGAAGTAATCAGCTACAATGAGCAGTTCTTC.